The clone carrying this T cell receptor (beta chain) was observed at least ten times. Its matching antigen is unknown. Noted time point: longitudinal time-point 1 (baseline). Healthy control samples came from blood bank volunteers in Maryland, USA. These data belong to a study of neurological immune-mediated disorders. General study findings and limits: The greatest TCR clonal expansion occurred in HTLV-1-associated myelopathy and the least in multiple sclerosis, which fell below healthy controls.

TCRdb reanalysed the 5' RACE reads using MiXCR and keeps one entry per CDR3 protein. The data contain 60,000 to 90,000 distinct CDR3 sequences, 10% of them singletons. The junction had 8 bases not matched to a gene; V was cut back by 5 bases and J by 5 bases. Germline V CDR1 and CDR2: SGHVS, FQNEAQ. CDR3 length: 14 amino acids. This receptor was identified in a man aged 25 to 45 in good health. The sample was PBMCs. The rearrangement uses TRBV7-8 and TRBJ2-7, with 8 bases fitting TRBD1. Written as DNA, the CDR3 is TGTGCCAGCAGCCAGGGGGCAGGGACCCACGAGCAGTACTTC. It codes for CASSQGAGTHEQYF.